The rows below give T cell receptor beta chains drawn from one sample of a study of blood T cell repertoires in COVID-19. TCRdb keeps only in-frame clones here, not all; method: immunoSEQ multiplex PCR. The sample holds about 190,000 clones, 65% to 80% seen once. The sample taken for sequencing was PBMCs or T cells enriched from blood (not recorded which). Receptor source: a woman aged 45-59 years with acute COVID-19. Each CDR3 is given with its conserved first and last residue. D genes are given only for firm matches. Size is omitted from some rows. Given values are once, few, many or a class for expanded clones.

J: TRBJ2-2; V: TRBV28; D: TRBD1; size: few; CDR3: CASRGTATGELFF
J: TRBJ1-1; V: TRBV18; D: -; size: -; CDR3: CASSPQGNTEAFF
J: TRBJ2-6; V: TRBV3-1/TRBV3-2; D: -; size: -; CDR3: CASSQRRGVGSGANVLTF
J: TRBJ1-2; V: TRBV5-5; D: TRBD1; size: -; CDR3: CASSPDRAWGYTF
J: TRBJ1-1; V: TRBV7-8; D: TRBD1; size: once; CDR3: CASSLGQGGDTEAFF
J: TRBJ1-4; V: TRBV28; D: -; size: -; CDR3: CASSLSAGVKATNEKLFF
J: TRBJ1-2; V: TRBV11-2; D: -; size: -; CDR3: CASSLAAGGFGNYGYTF
J: TRBJ1-1; V: TRBV7-9; D: -; size: -; CDR3: CASSLAGRGEAFF
J: TRBJ1-1; V: TRBV6-4; D: TRBD1; size: once; CDR3: CASRGDRGRVTEAFF
J: TRBJ1-1; V: TRBV12-3/TRBV12-4; D: -; size: -; CDR3: CASSPGTYTEAFF
J: TRBJ1-3; V: TRBV10-2; D: -; size: -; CDR3: CASTPVQGGGNTIYF